This is a list of T cell receptor beta chains from one sample in a study of blood T cell repertoires in COVID-19. Some clones are missing from TCRdb's copy, which holds only in-frame ones; the method was immunoSEQ multiplex PCR. Among approximately 300,000 clones listed, around nine tenths were seen once. Sequencing was performed on peripheral blood. The receptors shown here come from a woman between 25 and 40 years old with COVID-19, enrolled during active disease. CDR3s include the opening cysteine and the closing phenylalanine or tryptophan.

cdr3_aa: CASSAVSGQVTQYF
j_call: TRBJ2-5
v_call: TRBV7-6

cdr3_aa: CASSQDWGGYSNQPQHF
j_call: TRBJ1-5
v_call: TRBV3-1/TRBV3-2

cdr3_aa: CASSQGPVNTEAFF
j_call: TRBJ1-1
v_call: TRBV14

cdr3_aa: CASRALMNTEAFF
j_call: TRBJ1-1
v_call: TRBV28

cdr3_aa: CASSDQGGNGYTF
j_call: TRBJ1-2
v_call: TRBV2

cdr3_aa: CASSDRANTEAFF
j_call: TRBJ1-1
v_call: TRBV6-1

cdr3_aa: CATPNQPGGRLGSYGYTF
j_call: TRBJ1-2
v_call: TRBV28

cdr3_aa: CTSSRVSGEAGETQYF
j_call: TRBJ2-5
v_call: TRBV1

cdr3_aa: CASSYPRQGINTEAFF
j_call: TRBJ1-1
v_call: TRBV6-6

cdr3_aa: CASSPRPTAFDPTF
j_call: TRBJ2-6
v_call: TRBV3-1/TRBV3-2

cdr3_aa: CASSYQSYGYTF
j_call: TRBJ1-2
v_call: TRBV28

cdr3_aa: CASSYSDRASTDTQYF
j_call: TRBJ2-3
v_call: TRBV6-5

cdr3_aa: CASSPAGGYTDTQYF
j_call: TRBJ2-3
v_call: TRBV5-1

cdr3_aa: CATSIQGRSNYGYTF
j_call: TRBJ1-2
v_call: TRBV15

cdr3_aa: CAWSVQGTQPQHF
j_call: TRBJ1-5
v_call: TRBV30

cdr3_aa: CSGLTGTGDGYTF
j_call: TRBJ1-2
v_call: TRBV29-1

cdr3_aa: CASSRDRVSNTEAFF
j_call: TRBJ1-1
v_call: TRBV28

cdr3_aa: CASSLARQGSYEQYF
j_call: TRBJ2-7
v_call: TRBV7-8

cdr3_aa: CASSWTVRYEQYF
j_call: TRBJ2-7
v_call: TRBV6-5

cdr3_aa: CASSLGYGLAGAGDIQYF
j_call: TRBJ2-4
v_call: TRBV5-1

cdr3_aa: CASRIGGDSYEQYF
j_call: TRBJ2-7
v_call: TRBV5-1

cdr3_aa: CASSYGQTSDTQYF
j_call: TRBJ2-3
v_call: TRBV6-5

cdr3_aa: CASSLRRVDGYTF
j_call: TRBJ1-2
v_call: TRBV12-3/TRBV12-4

cdr3_aa: CASSLAGTGGRNTIYF
j_call: TRBJ1-3
v_call: TRBV5-6

cdr3_aa: CASTLDRASYNEQFF
j_call: TRBJ2-1
v_call: TRBV2

cdr3_aa: CASSLESSGGAYEQYF
j_call: TRBJ2-7
v_call: TRBV7-6

cdr3_aa: CASSLRSGYNSPLHF
j_call: TRBJ1-6
v_call: TRBV5-5

cdr3_aa: CASSRGTQGGADTQYF
j_call: TRBJ2-3
v_call: TRBV6-4

cdr3_aa: CASSLAGGFNYGYTF
j_call: TRBJ1-2
v_call: TRBV7-2

cdr3_aa: CASSFSRVGYTF
j_call: TRBJ1-2
v_call: TRBV12-3/TRBV12-4

cdr3_aa: CASKRYMVMDEKLFF
j_call: TRBJ1-4
v_call: TRBV6-6

cdr3_aa: CASSFVKGAGNTIYF
j_call: TRBJ1-3
v_call: TRBV7-9

cdr3_aa: CASSGGQHSNQPQHF
j_call: TRBJ1-5
v_call: TRBV6-5

cdr3_aa: CATSEPGLAGNEQFF
j_call: TRBJ2-1
v_call: TRBV24-1

cdr3_aa: CASSEQGGEDYTF
j_call: TRBJ1-2
v_call: TRBV6-2/TRBV6-3

cdr3_aa: CASSRRASGGANEQFF
j_call: TRBJ2-1
v_call: TRBV7-9

cdr3_aa: CASSVDGGASGANVLTF
j_call: TRBJ2-6
v_call: TRBV9

cdr3_aa: CASSRTTGPYGAFF
j_call: TRBJ1-1
v_call: TRBV27

cdr3_aa: CASSFPRGAGETQYF
j_call: TRBJ2-5
v_call: TRBV7-2

cdr3_aa: CASAVGGRIYSPLHF
j_call: TRBJ1-6
v_call: TRBV5-1

cdr3_aa: CASSPLAGGSYNEQFF
j_call: TRBJ2-1
v_call: TRBV11-2

cdr3_aa: CATTGIMNTEAFF
j_call: TRBJ1-1
v_call: TRBV2

cdr3_aa: CASSDGDVNSPLHF
j_call: TRBJ1-6
v_call: TRBV2

cdr3_aa: CASSQDFYGANQPQHF
j_call: TRBJ1-5
v_call: TRBV4-2

cdr3_aa: CASSHGQGGYNEQFF
j_call: TRBJ2-1
v_call: TRBV10-1

cdr3_aa: CAISSSGTAYGYTF
j_call: TRBJ1-2
v_call: TRBV10-3

cdr3_aa: CASSSGLTGNSYEQYF
j_call: TRBJ2-7
v_call: TRBV6-5

cdr3_aa: CASSSGTVETQYF
j_call: TRBJ2-5
v_call: TRBV5-1

cdr3_aa: CASSELAGTEAFF
j_call: TRBJ1-1
v_call: TRBV6-4

cdr3_aa: CASSSLGTSGGNEQFF
j_call: TRBJ2-1
v_call: TRBV6-2/TRBV6-3

cdr3_aa: CASSSRPGTVRWDTEAFF
j_call: TRBJ1-1
v_call: TRBV9

cdr3_aa: CASSQGQGIGYTF
j_call: TRBJ1-2
v_call: TRBV3-1/TRBV3-2